What follows are 12 T cell receptor beta chains derived from one specimen sequenced in a study of spatial heterogeneity in lung cancer (dated by TCRdb to the late 2010s). Preparation of the library involved 5' RACE. The instrument given in TCRdb is NextSeq 500. Through fastp at Q25 and MiXCR, TCRdb rebuilt clones from the public reads, retaining in-frame beta chains. Records with the same CDR3 protein are collapsed into one entry carrying the most frequent genes and DNA. A total of tens of thousands of distinct CDR3 sequences appear in this sample, roughly a fifth of them only once. The ten largest account for 21% of the sample. The time point label for this specimen denotes: blood at routine non-recurrence follow-up after resection. Source: PBMCs, taken at follow-up. The receptors were gathered from a male donor with early-stage non-small cell lung cancer.

The rearrangement joins TRBV7-2 to TRBJ2-5, with 7 bases that match TRBD2. This CDR3 comprises 16 residues. V shed 2 bases and J 1 base; nucleotides not matched to a gene: 7. Germline loops: CDR1 SGHTA, CDR2 FQGNSA. CDR3 amino acids: CASSLLPSGTQETQYF. CDR3 DNA: TGTGCCAGCAGCTTATTACCTAGCGGTACCCAAGAGACCCAGTACTTC.

This clonotype was seen only a few times. The V call is TRBV6-5, the J call TRBJ1-6, with a weak D call TRBD1 (5 bases). CDR1 and CDR2 (germline): MNHEY, SVGAGI. This CDR3 spans 14 amino acids. The V gene lost 6 bases and the J gene lost 7 bases, with 13 bases spanning the gap. The CDR3 DNA is TGTGCCAGCAGGCCGGGACGGACGAATTCACCCCTCCACTTT. It yields the protein CASRPGRTNSPLHF.

This chain links TRBV6-5 with TRBJ2-3; 8 nucleotides align to TRBD1. Germline loops: CDR1 MNHEY, CDR2 SVGAGI. The CDR3 length is 17 residues. With 0 bases clipped from V and 4 bases from J, the junction kept 9 bases outside the gene matches. DNA of the CDR3: TGTGCCAGCAGTTACTCGATAGCAGGGGGCCTAGCAGATACGCAGTATTTT. Translating gives CASSYSIAGGLADTQYF.

The V call is TRBV29-1, the J call TRBJ2-3; perhaps TRBD1 as D (6 bases). The CDR3 extends over 14 amino acids. The germline V gene has CDR1 SQVTM and CDR2 ANQGSEA. V was pared by 6 bases and J by 3 bases, with 16 bases between. This CDR3 is CSVWMGAGTDTQYF. The CDR3, as DNA: TGCAGCGTATGGATGGGGGCCGGAACAGATACGCAGTATTTT.

The chain employs TRBV3-1 and TRBJ2-5; D gene ambiguous. V was pared by 1 base and J by 5 bases, with 5 bases between. The CDR3 consists of 12 residues. Looked up from germline, CDR1 is LGHDT and CDR2 is YNNKEL (reference sequence). The CDR3 DNA reads TGTGCCAGCAGCCAAGTGGTGGAGACCCAGTACTTC. Its protein product is CASSQVVETQYF.

The sample holds a few counts of this clonotype. The CDR3, as DNA: TGTGCCAGCAGCAAAGTGGGACTAGCGGGAGTCCACAATGAGCAGTTCTTC. Encoded protein: CASSKVGLAGVHNEQFF. This chain connects TRBV21-1 to TRBJ2-1; the table gives TRBD2 as D, unverified against the DNA. TRBV21-1 constitutes a pseudogene. The CDR3 loop spans 17 amino acids.

This chain connects TRBV2 to TRBJ1-4, with a weak D call TRBD1 (5 bases). V was trimmed by 2 bases and J by 7 bases, leaving 17 bases between them. Germline assignment: CDR1 SNHLY and CDR2 FYNNEI. The CDR3 is 16 amino acids. As DNA, the CDR3 is TGTGCCAGCAGTGAAAGCCCCCCAGGGTGGAGTGAAAAACTGTTTTTT. Translation gives CASSESPPGWSEKLFF.

This clonotype was seen a few times. The V gene is TRBV7-8, the J gene TRBJ1-2; D uncertain. Germline V gene lookup returns CDR1 SGHVS and CDR2 FQNEAQ. Trimming removed 0 bases from V and 3 bases from J, with 11 bases in between. The CDR3 totals 15 residues. The CDR3 sequence is CASSLARGADYGYTF. For the CDR3, the DNA is TGTGCCAGCAGCTTAGCGCGCGGAGCGGACTATGGCTACACCTTC. The complete variable domain, with remaining parts taken from reference TRBV7-8 and TRBJ1-2, reads GAGVSQSPRYKVAKRGQDVALRCDPISGHVSLFWYQQALGQGPEFLTYFQNEAQLDKSGLPSDRFFAERPEGSVSTLKIQRTQQEDSAVYLCASSLARGADYGYTFGSGTRLTVV.

This clonotype was counted between two and nine times. This chain links TRBV6-2 or TRBV6-3 with TRBJ2-7, with D possibly matching TRBD1 (6 bases). The ends were cut back, 5 bases at V and 3 bases at J, with 14 bases in the middle. Germline V gene data show CDR1 as MNHEY and CDR2 as SVGEGT. There are 14 residues in the CDR3. The CDR3 loop is CASSASDRFYEQYV. CDR3 in DNA: TGTGCCAGCAGTGCCTCGGACAGATTCTACGAGCAGTACGTC.

This clonotype was recorded a few times. The chain has TRBV7-8 and TRBJ2-1; TRBD2 is a possible D gene (5 bases). Germline CDR1 and CDR2: SGHVS and FQNEAQ. The CDR3 is 15 residues long. V was trimmed by 6 bases and J by 7 bases, leaving 19 bases between them. CDR3 loop: CASSRTGNRLNEQFF. CDR3 DNA: TGTGCCAGCAGTAGGACCGGGAACCGATTGAATGAGCAGTTCTTC.

This clonotype was detected only a few times. This chain uses TRBV18 with TRBJ1-1; D gene ambiguous. The CDR3 is 15 residues long. Germline values: CDR1 KGHSH, CDR2 LQKENI. V was cut by 0 bases and J by 1 base, with 9 bases left in between. CDR3 in amino acids: CASSPPGGGNTEAFF. DNA of the CDR3: TGTGCCAGCTCACCACCGGGTGGAGGGAACACTGAAGCTTTCTTT.

This clonotype was detected ten times or more. V and J are TRBV3-1 and TRBJ2-3, with D maybe TRBD1 (6 bases). Germline CDR1 LGHDT, CDR2 YNNKEL (reference sequence). The CDR3 loop spans 16 amino acids. Deletions cut 0 bases from V and 5 bases from J, with 15 bases between. CDR3 bases: TGTGCCAGCAGCCAAGAGGGGGCGGGTACGGGAGATACGCAGTATTTT. This translates into CASSQEGAGTGDTQYF.